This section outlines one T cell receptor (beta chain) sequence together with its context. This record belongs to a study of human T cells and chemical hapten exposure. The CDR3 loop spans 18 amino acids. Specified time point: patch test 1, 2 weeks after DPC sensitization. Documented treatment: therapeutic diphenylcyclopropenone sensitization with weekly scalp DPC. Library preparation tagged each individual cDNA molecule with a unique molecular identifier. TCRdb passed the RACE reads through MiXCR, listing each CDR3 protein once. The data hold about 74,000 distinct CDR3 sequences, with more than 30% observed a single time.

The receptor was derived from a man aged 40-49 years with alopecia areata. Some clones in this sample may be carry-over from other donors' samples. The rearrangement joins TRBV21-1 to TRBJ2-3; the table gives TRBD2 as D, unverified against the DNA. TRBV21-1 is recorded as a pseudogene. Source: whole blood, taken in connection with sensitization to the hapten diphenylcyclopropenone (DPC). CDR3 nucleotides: TGTGCCAGCAGCCCGGGGGAAAGCGGGACCTCTAGCACAGATACGCAGTATTTT. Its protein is CASSPGESGTSSTDTQYF.